Below, one T cell receptor beta chain is given with its context. The antigen is undetermined. Germline is not matched at one junction end, which may reflect a read error. The data originate from a study of post-analysis software for immune sequencing data. Regarding the study as a whole: In patients, a few TRBV segments were more frequent than in controls, with TRBV5-6, TRBV5-1 and TRBV20-1 among them.

The CDR3 totals 14 residues. CDR1 and CDR2 (germline): SGHRS, YFSETQ. TCR beta libraries were prepared from cDNA with unique molecular identifiers. TCRdb re-called the PCR reads through MiXCR, storing one row per CDR3 protein. The table shows approximately 660,000 distinct CDR3 sequences, with approximately 59% occurring only once. The specimen was blood. This TCR was recovered from a girl aged 2 to 10 with multiple sclerosis. V gene TRBV5-1 combines with J gene TRBJ1-1, with 7 bases fitting TRBD1. The CDR3 DNA sequence: TGCGCCAGCAGATTGGGACAGACGAACACTGAAGCTTTCTTT. It codes for CASRLGQTNTEAFF.